This T cell receptor (beta chain) was captured in a study of cytomegalovirus exposure and HLA in healthy donors. Across the study: Most donors, less than 85% of a few hundred genotyped, fell in the Caucasian-associated ancestry cluster.

Findings and caveats of the study: Follow-up analysis seemed to connect common viral pathogens with several of the most significant clusters identified. Donor immune exposure was known only as CMV serostatus.

PCR employed 60 Vbeta and 13 Jbeta primers. Only in-frame clones appear in the TCRdb table, and some are missing; sequencing was by immunoSEQ multiplex PCR. This table holds more than 150,000 clones, about 82% found once. Worth noting for this clone: No antigen is known for it.

The length of the CDR3 is 11 residues. Germline CDR1 is SGHTA and CDR2 is FQGNSA. Trimming removed 3 bases from V and 4 bases from J, with 4 bases in between. The receptor was derived from a woman aged 25 to 39 in good health and CMV-seronegative. Material for sequencing was PBMCs. The chain is built from TRBV7-2 and TRBJ2-7; D unresolved. The CDR3 DNA reads as TGTGCCAGCAGCTTCTATTACGAGCAGTACTTC. It is translated as CASSFYYEQYF.